This T cell receptor (beta chain) was observed in a study of blood T cell repertoires in COVID-19. Study summary: PBMCs, B-cell-depleted T cells, or T cells were the source of the cDNA or gDNA that made up the material.

The germline CDR1 and CDR2 sequences are SQVTM and ANQGSEA. The CDR3 is 11 residues long. Trimming took 4 bases from V and 4 from J, leaving 7 bases between them. In Seattle, patients joined the study during active infection and were tracked longitudinally. Original methodology: Amplified reference gene primers provided the basis for estimating nucleated cell counts. Some clones are missing from TCRdb's copy, which holds only in-frame ones; the method was immunoSEQ multiplex PCR. V and J calls and clone size are as listed in that table; D and trimming were resolved from the DNA. The sample lists 110,000 or so clones; roughly 85% were seen once.

The receptor was derived from a woman aged 55-70 years with COVID-19, enrolled during active disease. Sequenced material: peripheral blood. V and J are TRBV29-1 and TRBJ1-1; possible D gene TRBD1, 5 bases. The CDR3 DNA follows: TGCAGCGTTGGGGGGGGCACTGAAGCTTTCTTT. Translated: CSVGGGTEAFF.